The clone carrying this TCR beta chain has a handful of counts. The data are from a study of blood T cells in healthy people across ages. This CDR3 is built from 11 residues. Germline V gives CDR1 ENHRY, CDR2 SYGVKD. Trimming pared 8 bases from V and 9 bases from J, leaving 11 bases between. Then a second PCR, running roughly 7 to 11 cycles, was carried out with a sample-barcoded 5' primer and a J-beta primer mix. All cDNA molecules were each tagged by a template-switch adaptor with 12 random nucleotides. Each sample yielded at least 3 million CDR3-containing paired-end reads. From the 5' RACE reads, TCRdb called clonotypes with MiXCR, one entry per CDR3 protein. In the table there are 550,000 to 600,000 distinct CDR3 sequences, about 25% of which are singletons.

Sequencing input: blood. The sequence derives from a woman between 65 and 79 years old in good health. The rearrangement links TRBV10-3 to TRBJ1-5; D gene uncertain. CDR3 coding DNA: TGTGCCATCGGAGGAGGGTGGCCCCAGCATTTT. The encoded protein is CAIGGGWPQHF.